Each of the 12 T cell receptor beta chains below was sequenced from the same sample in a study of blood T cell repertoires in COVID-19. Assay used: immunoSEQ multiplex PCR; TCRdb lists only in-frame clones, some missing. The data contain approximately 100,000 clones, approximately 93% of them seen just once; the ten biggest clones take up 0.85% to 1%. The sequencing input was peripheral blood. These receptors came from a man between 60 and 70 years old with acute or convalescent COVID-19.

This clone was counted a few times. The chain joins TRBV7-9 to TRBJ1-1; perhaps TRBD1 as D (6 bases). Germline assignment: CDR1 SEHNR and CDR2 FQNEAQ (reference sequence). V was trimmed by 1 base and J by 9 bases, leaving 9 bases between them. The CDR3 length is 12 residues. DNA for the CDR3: TGTGCCAGCAGCTTAGAACAGGGACAAGCTTTCTTT. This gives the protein CASSLEQGQAFF.

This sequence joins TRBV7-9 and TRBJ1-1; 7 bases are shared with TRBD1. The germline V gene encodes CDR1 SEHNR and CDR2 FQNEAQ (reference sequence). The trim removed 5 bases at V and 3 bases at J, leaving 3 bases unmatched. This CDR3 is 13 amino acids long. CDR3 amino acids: CASSRQGDTEAFF. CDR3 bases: TGTGCCAGCAGCCGACAGGGAGACACTGAAGCTTTCTTT.

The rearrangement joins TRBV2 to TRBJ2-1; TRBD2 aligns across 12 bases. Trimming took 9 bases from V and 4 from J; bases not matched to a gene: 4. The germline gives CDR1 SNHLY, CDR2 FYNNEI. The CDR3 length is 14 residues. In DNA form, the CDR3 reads TGTGCCAGTTCCACTAGCGGGAGGTACAATGAGCAGTTCTTC. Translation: CASSTSGRYNEQFF.

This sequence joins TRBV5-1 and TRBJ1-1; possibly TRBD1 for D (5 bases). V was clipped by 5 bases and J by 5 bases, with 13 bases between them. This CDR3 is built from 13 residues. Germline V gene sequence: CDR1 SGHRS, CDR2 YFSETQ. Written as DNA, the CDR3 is TGCGCCAGCAGGGGGCGGCCAGAGACTGAAGCTTTCTTT. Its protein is CASRGRPETEAFF.

CDR3 sequence reads: CSASWETDTQYF. In nucleotides, the CDR3 is TGCAGTGCTAGTTGGGAGACAGATACGCAGTATTTT. V usage is TRBV20-1 and J usage is TRBJ2-3; TRBD2 might be the D (5 bases). This CDR3 has 12 amino acids. V shed 3 bases and J shed 3 bases, with 7 bases lying between them. Germline V gene sequence: CDR1 DFQATT, CDR2 SNEGSKA (reference sequence).

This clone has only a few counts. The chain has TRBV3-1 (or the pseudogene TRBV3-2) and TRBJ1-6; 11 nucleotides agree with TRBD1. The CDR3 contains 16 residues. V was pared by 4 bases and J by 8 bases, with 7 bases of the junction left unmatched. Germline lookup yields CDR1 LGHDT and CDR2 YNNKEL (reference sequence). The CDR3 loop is CASSRGTGGSDSPLHF. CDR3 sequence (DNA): TGTGCCAGCAGCCGGGGGACAGGGGGTTCGGATTCACCCCTCCACTTT.

CDR3 bases: TGTGCCAGTAGTATAGAGGGACAGGGAACCGGCGAGCAGTACTTC. The encoded protein is CASSIEGQGTGEQYF. This chain links TRBV19 with TRBJ2-7, with 9 bases aligning to TRBD1. The V gene end was trimmed by 0 bases and the J gene end by 6 bases; junction bases not matched to a gene: 6. The CDR3 totals 15 residues. Germline V gene data show CDR1 as LNHDA and CDR2 as SQIVND (reference sequence).

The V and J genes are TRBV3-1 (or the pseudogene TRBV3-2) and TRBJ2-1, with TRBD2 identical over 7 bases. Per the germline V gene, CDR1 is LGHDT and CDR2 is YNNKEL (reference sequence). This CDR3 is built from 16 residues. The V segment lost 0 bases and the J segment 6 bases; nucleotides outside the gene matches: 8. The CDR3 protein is CASSQEGLAAGNEQFF. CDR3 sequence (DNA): TGTGCCAGCAGCCAAGAAGGGCTAGCGGCAGGCAATGAGCAGTTCTTC.

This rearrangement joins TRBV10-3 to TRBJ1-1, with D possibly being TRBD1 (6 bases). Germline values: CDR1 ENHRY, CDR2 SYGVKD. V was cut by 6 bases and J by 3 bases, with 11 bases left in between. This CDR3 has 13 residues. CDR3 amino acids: CAIRRRTDTEAFF. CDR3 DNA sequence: TGTGCCATCAGACGCAGGACAGACACTGAAGCTTTCTTT.

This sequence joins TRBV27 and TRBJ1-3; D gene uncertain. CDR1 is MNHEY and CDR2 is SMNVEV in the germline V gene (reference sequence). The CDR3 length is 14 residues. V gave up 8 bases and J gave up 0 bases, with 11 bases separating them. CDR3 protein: CASGAGLSGNTIYF. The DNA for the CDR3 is TGTGCCAGCGGCGCCGGACTCTCTGGAAACACCATATATTTT.

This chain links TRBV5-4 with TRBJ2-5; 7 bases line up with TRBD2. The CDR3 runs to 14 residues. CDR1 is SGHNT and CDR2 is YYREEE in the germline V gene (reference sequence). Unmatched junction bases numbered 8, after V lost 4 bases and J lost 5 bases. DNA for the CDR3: TGTGCCAGCAGCCCCGGACTAGAGAGGGAGACCCAGTACTTC. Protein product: CASSPGLERETQYF.

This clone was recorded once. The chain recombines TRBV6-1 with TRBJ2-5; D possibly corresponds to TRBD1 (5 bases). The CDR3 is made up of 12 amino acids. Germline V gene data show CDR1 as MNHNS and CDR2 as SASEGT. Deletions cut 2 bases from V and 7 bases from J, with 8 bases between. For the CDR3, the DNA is TGTGCCAGCAGTGAAAGGGGCGGGACCCAGTACTTC. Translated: CASSERGGTQYF.